The 21 T cell receptor beta chains listed next were all sequenced from one sample in a study of tumor and adjacent non-tumor tissue in lung cancer listed by TCRdb under 2018. The receptor library was made with multiplex PCR. The sequencer was an Illumina HiSeq 2500. TCRbeta libraries were built by three rounds of nested PCR using primers (Table S4), following protocols modified from ARM-PCR. TCRdb applied fastp at Q25 and MiXCR to the public reads, then kept only in-frame beta chains. Rows are unified per CDR3 protein, each entry keeping the most common DNA and genes. The sample table shows some 200,000 distinct CDR3 sequences, and approximately 74% are seen once. 25% of the sample is in the top ten clones. RNA was isolated from bulk unsorted tissue, and RNA quality was assessed with a NanoDrop ND-1000 and an Agilent 2100. Sequences were obtained from lung tumor tissue. These TCRs come from a man aged 55 to 70 with non-small cell lung cancer.

This clonotype has more than one count but fewer than ten. A much larger clone is a single base away; this may be a read error. The V and J genes are TRBV11-2 and TRBJ1-3; 9 nucleotides agree with TRBD1. The CDR3 is made up of 15 amino acids. Germline CDR1 is SGHAT and CDR2 is FQNNGV. CDR3 protein: CTGGQGFASGNTIYF. CDR3 DNA: TGTACCGGGGGACAGGGATTTGCTTCAGGAAACACCATATATTTT.

The genes are TRBV4-1 and TRBJ1-1; no firm D call. The CDR3 has 16 amino acids. V dropped 5 bases and J dropped 3 bases, with 19 bases sitting between them. Per the germline V gene, CDR1 is MGHRA and CDR2 is YSYEKL. In DNA form, the CDR3 reads TGCGCCAGCAGCAGTGGCCCTACCTCTATCTACACTGAAGCTTTCTTT. The encoded protein is CASSSGPTSIYTEAFF.

The V gene is TRBV12-3 or TRBV12-4, the J gene TRBJ2-1; D gene unclear. Trimming pared 6 bases from V and 0 bases from J, leaving 9 bases between. The length of the CDR3 is 14 residues. The CDR3 is CASRRMSSYNEQFF. CDR3 DNA: TGTGCCAGCAGAAGGATGAGCTCCTACAATGAGCAGTTCTTC.

Regarding this clonotype: Without the conserved terminal phenylalanine or tryptophan, this CDR3 likely stems from a read error. The limits of the CDR3 on the DNA are not certain, so only TCRdb's listed CDR3 is given. The genes are TRBV4-1 and TRBJ2-5; the DNA was not used to check the table's D call, TRBD1. CDR1 MGHRA and CDR2 YSYEKL come from the germline V gene. Both ends counted, the CDR3 spans 15 residues. The CDR3 loop is CASSLTQGTQETQYL.

This clonotype has a count of ten or more. The rearrangement joins TRBV11-2 to TRBJ1-2, with TRBD1 as a possible D gene (6 bases). Germline V CDR1 and CDR2: SGHAT, FQNNGV. The germline V and J ends were trimmed by 3 bases and 6 bases, with 17 bases remaining between them. This CDR3 region has 15 residues. This chain's CDR3 is CASSLQGGRWDGYTF. CDR3 DNA: TGTGCCAGCAGCTTGCAAGGGGGACGATGGGATGGCTACACCTTC.

Comments on this clonotype: An end of the junction differs from the germline gene, which may be a read error. This sequence joins TRBV5-5 and TRBJ2-3; 9 nucleotides line up with TRBD2. The CDR3 has 14 amino acids. Germline CDR1 and CDR2: SGHKS and YYEKEE (reference sequence). Written as DNA, the CDR3 is TGTGCCAGCAGCTTTAGCGGGAGTACAGATACGCATTATTTT. Its protein product is CASSFSGSTDTHYF.

This clonotype was detected a few times. The chain is built from TRBV12-3 or TRBV12-4 and TRBJ2-3; D might be TRBD2 (6 bases). The CDR3 covers 14 residues. With 2 bases removed from V and 7 bases from J, the gap between germline ends came to 13 bases. CDR3 coding DNA: TGTGCCAGCAGTTTAAGGTTCCGGGAGAATACGCAGTATTTT. Protein sequence: CASSLRFRENTQYF.

This clonotype is a singleton in its sample. One end of the junction varies from germline; a read error may be responsible. The chain combines TRBV6-1 with TRBJ2-7, with no clear D. Germline V gene lookup returns CDR1 MNHNS and CDR2 SASEGT. CDR3 size: 15 residues. CDR3 bases: TGTGCAAGCAGTGAAGGATACCACCCCTCCTACGAGCAGTACTTC. Residues: CASSEGYHPSYEQYF.

As concerns this clonotype: A much larger clonotype is one base distant, so this may be a read error. This chain uses TRBV20-1 with TRBJ1-6; D might be TRBD1 (6 bases). The CDR3 is 15 amino acids. Looked up from germline, CDR1 is DFQATT and CDR2 is SNEGSKA (reference sequence). CDR3 DNA: TGCAGTGCTAGAGACCTCCCAGGGGAAAATTCACCCATCCACTTT. Translation: CSARDLPGENSPIHF.

This clonotype is a singleton in its sample. A much larger clone sits a single nucleotide away, making a read error possible. CDR3 in amino acids: CASTAGQENSSLHF. As DNA, the CDR3 is TGTGCCAGCACTGCCGGACAGGAGAATTCATCCCTCCACTTT. The rearrangement joins TRBV6-2 or TRBV6-3 to TRBJ1-6; TRBD1 aligns across 7 bases. Germline V CDR1 and CDR2: MNHEY, SVGEGT. CDR3 size: 14 residues.

For this clonotype: A junction boundary mismatches the germline segment, possibly from a read error. The chain has TRBV6-5 and TRBJ2-5, with D possibly TRBD2 on 7 matching bases. The CDR3 runs to 14 residues. Germline V gene sequence: CDR1 MNHEY, CDR2 SVGAGI. The CDR3 bases are TGTGCCAACCGTGATATCGGGACCGCGGGGGCCCAGTATTTC. It encodes CANRDIGTAGAQYF.

The chain couples TRBV4-1 to TRBJ2-3; no clear D. There are 14 residues in the CDR3. Germline V gene lookup returns CDR1 MGHRA and CDR2 YSYEKL. V lost 1 base and J 0 bases, leaving 5 bases between the germline ends. Here the CDR3 DNA reads TGCGCCAGCAGCCAAGTAGCTAGCACAGATACGCAGTATTTT. This gives the protein CASSQVASTDTQYF.

This clonotype was picked up many times. The chain employs TRBV12-3 or TRBV12-4 and TRBJ1-1; D is ambiguous. This CDR3 contains 15 residues. Trimming shortened V by 8 bases and J by 0 bases, and 16 bases separated the two germline ends. The CDR3 protein is CASLNTGRMNTEAFF. For the CDR3, the DNA is TGTGCCAGCCTTAACACCGGGAGAATGAACACTGAAGCTTTCTTT.

Points on this clonotype: One junction end disagrees with the germline gene, perhaps due to a read error. The V gene is TRBV6-2 or TRBV6-3, the J gene TRBJ1-1, with 11 bases fitting TRBD1. Germline V gene sequence: CDR1 MNHEY, CDR2 SVGEGT. The CDR3 contains 14 residues. The CDR3 loop reads CAGRTGGINTDAFF. CDR3 sequence (DNA): TGTGCCGGCAGGACAGGGGGCATCAACACTGATGCTTTCTTT.

V gene TRBV20-1 combines with J gene TRBJ2-3, with 8 positions matching TRBD1. Trimming removed 6 bases from V and 0 bases from J; junction bases left unmatched: 8. The CDR3 contains 15 residues. Germline CDR1 is DFQATT and CDR2 is SNEGSKA (reference sequence). The CDR3 bases are TGCAGTGCCCTCTCCAGACAGGGGAGCACAGATACGCAGTATTTT. It is translated as CSALSRQGSTDTQYF.

Remarks on this clonotype: At one of its ends the junction is not consistent with the germline gene, which may arise from a read error. V usage is TRBV5-5 and J usage is TRBJ2-5; 10 bases are a match to TRBD2. Germline loops: CDR1 SGHKS, CDR2 YYEKEE (reference sequence). The CDR3 consists of 16 residues. CDR3 nucleotides: TGTGCCAGCAGCTTGGGACTAGCGGGTCCACGAGAGATCCAGTACTTC. It encodes CASSLGLAGPREIQYF. Complete variable domain (other parts from reference TRBV5-5 and TRBJ2-5): DAGVTQSPTHLIKTRGQQVTLRCSPISGHKSVSWYQQVLGQGPQFIFQYYEKEERGRGNFPDRFSARQFPNYSSELNVNALLLGDSALYLCASSLGLAGPREIQYFGPGTRLLVL.

As to this clonotype: A much larger clonotype is one base distant, so this may be a read error. This rearrangement joins TRBV5-5 to TRBJ2-2; the D is unclear. The CDR3 spans 14 residues. CDR1 and CDR2 from the germline V gene are SGHKS and YYEKEE (reference sequence). Deletions cut 0 bases from V and 2 bases from J, with 5 bases between. CDR3 sequence: CASSLEGNTGELFF. The DNA of the CDR3 is TGTGCCAGCAGCTTGGAGGGAAACACCGGGGAGCTGTTTTTT.

This clonotype was seen repeatedly, ten times or more. This chain links TRBV20-1 with TRBJ2-1; D perhaps matches TRBD2 (5 bases). CDR1 and CDR2 (germline): DFQATT, SNEGSKA (reference sequence). This CDR3 region has 12 residues. V was clipped by 5 bases and J by 3 bases, with 8 bases between them. The CDR3, as DNA: TGCAGTGCTTCCGACTACTACAATGAGCAGTTCTTC. It translates to CSASDYYNEQFF.

Details on this clonotype: One end of the junction does not line up with germline, which may come from a read error. The V gene is TRBV11-2, the J gene TRBJ1-1, with D hard to call. CDR1 is SGHAT and CDR2 is FQNNGV in the germline V gene. CDR3 size: 13 residues. The CDR3 loop is CVSSSVPDTEAFF. CDR3 in DNA: TGTGTCAGCAGTTCCGTCCCAGACACTGAAGCTTTCTTT.

The chain has TRBV4-1 and TRBJ2-5; D is unresolved. The CDR3 sequence is 15 residues long. The germline V gene encodes CDR1 MGHRA and CDR2 YSYEKL. Trimming left V 4 bases short and J 1 base short, with 13 bases between. CDR3 sequence reads: CASSRSSVTQETQYF. In DNA, the CDR3 is TGCGCCAGCAGCCGTTCAAGCGTTACCCAAGAGACCCAGTACTTC.

The J gene is TRBJ2-1, the V gene TRBV20-1, with 12 bases lining up with TRBD2. This CDR3 spans 16 amino acids. The germline gives CDR1 DFQATT, CDR2 SNEGSKA (reference sequence). J gave up 10 bases and V 3 bases, and 13 bases lay outside the gene matches. In DNA form, the CDR3 reads TGCAGTGCTAGGTCCGCGGCTAGCGGGGGGGCACCCGAGCAGTTCTTC. Translating gives CSARSAASGGAPEQFF.